This entry lists 6 T cell receptor beta chains sequenced from one sample in a study of control samples from healthy donors and cancer patients. Libraries were prepared by immunoSEQ multiplex PCR; TCRdb keeps only in-frame clonotypes and omits some of them. Here the sample spans 150,000 to 200,000 clones, over 85% being singletons. The sample consisted of blood. These receptors were collected from a woman between 40 and 55 years old in good health.

A single count supports this clone. V gene TRBV19 combines with J gene TRBJ2-5, with D unresolved. Deletions cut 6 bases from V and 2 bases from J, with 16 bases between. Looked up from germline, CDR1 is LNHDA and CDR2 is SQIVND (reference sequence). The CDR3 totals 15 residues. The CDR3 is CASSTIKGPQETQYF. The CDR3 coding sequence is TGTGCCAGTAGCACGATTAAAGGACCTCAAGAGACCCAGTACTTC.

The genes are TRBV11-2 and TRBJ1-3; D is ambiguous. Germline V gene sequence: CDR1 SGHAT, CDR2 FQNNGV. V gave up 0 bases and J gave up 0 bases, with 6 bases separating them. The CDR3 is made up of 15 amino acids. CDR3 nucleotides: TGTGCCAGCAGCTTAGAGGGGATCTCTGGAAACACCATATATTTT. Amino acids: CASSLEGISGNTIYF.

The J gene is TRBJ1-2, the V gene TRBV4-2; no definite D call. This CDR3 is 16 amino acids long. With 0 bases removed from V and 0 bases from J, the gap between germline ends came to 11 bases. In germline, CDR1 is LGHNA, CDR2 YNFKEQ. The CDR3, as DNA: TGTGCCAGCAGCCAAGACAGGACCCTTCCTAACTATGGCTACACCTTC. Protein product: CASSQDRTLPNYGYTF.

The gene calls are TRBV20-1 and TRBJ2-6; D gene unclear. Germline loops: CDR1 DFQATT, CDR2 SNEGSKA (reference sequence). V lost 3 bases and J 0 bases, leaving 6 bases between the germline ends. The CDR3 totals 14 residues. The CDR3 spells CSASPGSGANVLTF. The DNA of the CDR3 is TGCAGTGCTAGTCCCGGCTCTGGGGCCAACGTCCTGACTTTC.

The chain links TRBV29-1 to TRBJ1-1, with D uncertain. Germline V gives CDR1 SQVTM, CDR2 ANQGSEA. The V and J ends lost 7 bases and 4 bases respectively, with 19 bases between them. This CDR3 contains 14 residues. The CDR3 loop is CSGRRSLQVTEAFF. The CDR3 DNA reads as TGCAGCGGACGAAGATCGCTCCAAGTCACTGAAGCTTTCTTT.

This chain joins TRBV9 and TRBJ1-4; maybe TRBD1 (5 bases). Germline CDR1 reads SGDLS; CDR2 reads YYNGEE. Trimming pared 4 bases from V and 5 bases from J, leaving 30 bases between. This CDR3 is 20 amino acids long. CDR3 coding DNA: TGTGCCAGCAGCCACTCGATGCAAGAACCGGGACTCCCCCCCAATGAAAAACTGTTTTTT. It codes for CASSHSMQEPGLPPNEKLFF.